This T cell receptor beta chain was captured by sequencing in a study of regulatory T cells in long-lasting Graves disease (dated by TCRdb to about 2021). Study-level background: Patients with newly diagnosed Graves' disease had been on antithyroid drugs for under 3 months. This study used TCR sequencing and RNA sequencing of peripheral blood to compare persistent Graves' disease patients against newly diagnosed Graves' disease patients. The study took place in China and was registered as a clinical trial. A total of 33 samples were covered by TCR sequencing, comprising 13 persistent and around 20 newly diagnosed Graves' disease patients. What the research found in general, with its limitations: The authors acknowledged the small sample size as a limitation that may reduce accuracy. Only the TCR beta chain was sequenced and analyzed. Compared with newly diagnosed patients, patients with persistent Graves' disease had lower TCR Shannon entropy and fewer highly expanded clones, which suggests clonal expansion. The study examined only peripheral blood because the primary lesion, thyroid tissue, could not be accessed. A larger number of public clonotypes was shared among persistent patients (2,741) than among newly diagnosed patients (more than 850).

The meaning of the sample's time point label: newly diagnosed GD, antithyroid drugs for less than 3 months. For both TCR sequencing and RNA sequencing, RNA was extracted from PBMCs in TRIzol. The diagnosis of Graves' disease was made according to American Thyroid Association guidelines. Recruitment of patients was carried out at an endocrinology department in Xi'an, China. Each patient gave approximately 9.7 milliliters of peripheral blood, collected in an EDTA anticoagulant tube. Ficoll Paque Plus density gradient separation was used to isolate PBMCs, and no further T cell sorting was performed. An Agilent 2100 Bioanalyzer and agarose gel were used to assess RNA quality, and a NanoDrop 2000 was used to measure RNA concentration. Library method: multiplex PCR. For sequencing, an Illumina HiSeq 4000 was employed. TCR beta libraries were built with iRepertoire HTBI primers and Arm-PCR amplification of CDR3 regions. Before sequencing, the PCR products went through gel purification. The original pipeline was this. A total of fewer than 70 TRBV and under 15 TRBJ segments were identified across samples and were used for gene usage analysis of CDR3 amino acid clonotypes. COPE and FqMerger were used to merge filtered high-quality paired reads into contigs. BLAST was used to align contigs to IMGT TRBV, TRBD and TRBJ reference genes, with CDR3 defined following IMGT. Any clonotype with a frequency above 0.1% was counted as a highly expanded clone. Shannon entropy served as the measure of repertoire diversity, while the Gini coefficient captured V-J evenness. Public clonotypes were defined as clonotypes shared by more than one individual. TCRdb itself trimmed the public reads at Q25 with fastp, ran MiXCR and retained productive beta chains. Rows merge per CDR3 protein into single entries with the most common DNA and genes. TCRdb's processing, not the authors', yielded these V and J calls. The sample table holds some 490,000 distinct CDR3 sequences, of which about 11% were seen once. Jointly, the top ten make up roughly 8.9% of the sample.

The table lists this clonotype with many counts. What antigen it recognizes has not been identified. No qualities accompany the bases; no much larger clone lies one base away. The same data also contributed to another study, on T cells in Graves' hyperthyroidism and ophthalmopathy. The second study's authors report: A patient counted as having stable Graves' hyperthyroidism if no progression to ophthalmopathy occurred over 18 months of follow-up. Hyperthyroidism patients were newly diagnosed, with disease duration under 2 months, and aged 18 to 65 years. Any patient with an uncontrolled infection, another autoimmune disease, pregnancy or lactation was excluded. Diagnoses were established on the basis of clinical symptoms, serum thyroxine and TRAb, thyroid ultrasound, and orbital computed tomography. A first-round RT-PCR of the TCR CDR3 used the HTBI primer set with the Qiagen OneStep RT-PCR kit. Most expanded thyroid clonotypes (frequency above 0.001) were also detected in blood, a finding suggesting that blood repertoires may reflect thyroid immune responses. A model built on a 13 V-J signature distinguished ophthalmopathy from stable hyperthyroidism, reaching about 88% sensitivity and 81.08% specificity in cross-validation and 80%/75% in testing. In validation, the model predicted progression to ophthalmopathy a median of 6.5 months before onset, with about 70% sensitivity and roughly 73% specificity. TCR V-J signatures able to tell the groups apart were searched for in a discovery cohort of 95 to 100 patients, of whom more than 40 had Graves' ophthalmopathy and 57 had stable Graves' hyperthyroidism. Whether ophthalmopathy could be predicted prospectively was tested in an independent validation cohort made up of some 20 hyperthyroidism patients plus 17 patients who later progressed to ophthalmopathy. The approximately 95 discovery patients were divided at random into training and test sets in a 7:3 ratio. Thyroid tissue and blood T-cell repertoires from six Graves' hyperthyroidism patients were also compared in the study. After blood sampling, hyperthyroidism patients were treated with methimazole at a starting dose of 30 mg daily, and ophthalmopathy patients were treated with high-dose intravenous methylprednisolone. Libraries were constructed in a second round of multiplex PCR, after which size selection and purification were carried out. Sequencing of the libraries was done on an Illumina HiSeq2000 using paired-end 100 bp reads. SOAPnuke was used to process the raw data, with reads discarded if the reads contained adapters or uncalled bases, had a mean Phred below 15, or lacked an exact constant-primer or identifier match. COPE v1.2.5 was used to merge high-quality paired reads, and clonotypes were defined as unique nucleotide sequences. MiTCR v1.1 was used to align clonotypes to the IMGT TRBV, TRBD and TRBJ reference segments. Only V-J combinations with frequency above 0.0001, covering about 99% of repertoires, were analysed. A TCS score was defined as the ratio between F50 (clonal expansion) and ExV (chaos), using BLOSUM62-based TCRdist between CDR3 peptides within each V-J. Welch's t-statistics and random forest reduced several hundred V-J features to fewer than 15, which were used in a naive Bayes classifier (R e1071). No statistical method was used to set the sample size in advance, and investigators knew the group allocation. According to the paper, TCR Vbeta CDR3 sequencing was carried out on more than 120 peripheral blood samples, which came from under 50 ophthalmopathy, 75 to 80 hyperthyroidism and roughly 17 progressor patients.

This sequence was found in a woman in her twenties or thirties with Graves disease. Donor details come from another sample of the same person, matched by shared clones. Material: peripheral blood mononuclear cells (PBMCs), obtained at new diagnosis, from a patient treated with antithyroid drugs.

The DNA is TGTGCCACCAGCAGAGTAAAGGGCGCAGATACGCAGTATTTT. This gives the protein CATSRVKGADTQYF. The V and J genes are TRBV15 and TRBJ2-3, with the D gene call left open. The CDR3 runs 14 residues from the cysteine to the phenylalanine. Here the CDR3 DNA is all that survives: 42 bases in frame from base 1. V was cut back by 1 base and J by 4 bases, leaving a gap of 9 bases between them. From a lookup of the germline V gene (reference sequence), CDR1 and CDR2 are LNHNV and YYDKDF.